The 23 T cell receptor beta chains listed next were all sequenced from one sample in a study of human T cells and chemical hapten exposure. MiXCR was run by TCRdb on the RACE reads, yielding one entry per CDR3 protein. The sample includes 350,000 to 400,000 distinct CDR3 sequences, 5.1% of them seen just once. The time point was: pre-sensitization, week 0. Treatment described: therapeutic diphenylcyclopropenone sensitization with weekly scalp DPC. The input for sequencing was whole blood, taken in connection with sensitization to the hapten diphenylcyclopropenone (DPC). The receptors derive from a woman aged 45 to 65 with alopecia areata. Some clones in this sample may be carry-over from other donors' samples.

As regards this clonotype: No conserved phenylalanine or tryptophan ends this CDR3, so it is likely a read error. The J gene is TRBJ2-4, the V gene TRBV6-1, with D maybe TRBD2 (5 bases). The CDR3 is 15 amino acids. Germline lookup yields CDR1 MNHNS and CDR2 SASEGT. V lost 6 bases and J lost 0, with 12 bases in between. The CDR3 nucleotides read TGTGCCAGCAGCCCAAGGGAGACAGCCAAAAACATTCAGTACCTC. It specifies CASSPRETAKNIQYL.

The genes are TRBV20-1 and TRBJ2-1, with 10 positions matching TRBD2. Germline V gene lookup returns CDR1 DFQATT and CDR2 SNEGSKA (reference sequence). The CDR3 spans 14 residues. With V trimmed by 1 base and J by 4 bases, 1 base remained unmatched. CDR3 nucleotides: TGCAGTGCTAGAGCACTAGCGGGATACAATGAGCAGTTCTTC. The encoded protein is CSARALAGYNEQFF.

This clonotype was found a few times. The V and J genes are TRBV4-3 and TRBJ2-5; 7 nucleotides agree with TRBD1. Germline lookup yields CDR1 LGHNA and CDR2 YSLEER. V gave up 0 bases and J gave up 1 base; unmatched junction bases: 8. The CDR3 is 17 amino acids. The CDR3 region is CASSQDHPDRAQETQYF. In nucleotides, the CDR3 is TGCGCCAGCAGCCAAGACCACCCCGACAGGGCCCAAGAGACCCAGTACTTC.

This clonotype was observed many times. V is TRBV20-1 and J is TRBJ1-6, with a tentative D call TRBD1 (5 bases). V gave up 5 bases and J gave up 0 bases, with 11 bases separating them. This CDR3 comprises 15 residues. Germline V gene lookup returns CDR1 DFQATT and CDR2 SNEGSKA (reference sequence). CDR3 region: CSAGKGSSYNSPLHF. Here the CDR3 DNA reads TGCAGTGCTGGGAAGGGGAGCTCCTATAATTCACCCCTCCACTTT.

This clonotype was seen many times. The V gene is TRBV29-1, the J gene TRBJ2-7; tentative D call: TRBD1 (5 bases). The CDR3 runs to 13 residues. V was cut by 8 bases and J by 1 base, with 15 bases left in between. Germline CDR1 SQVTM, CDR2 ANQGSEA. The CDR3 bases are TGCAGCATAGGGAACGGACAATCCTACGAGCAGTACTTC. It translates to CSIGNGQSYEQYF.

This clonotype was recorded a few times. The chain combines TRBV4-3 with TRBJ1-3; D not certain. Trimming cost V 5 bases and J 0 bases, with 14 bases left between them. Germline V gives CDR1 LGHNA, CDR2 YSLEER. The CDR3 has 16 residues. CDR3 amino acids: CASSKNQVHSGNTIYF. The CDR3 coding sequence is TGCGCCAGCAGCAAGAACCAGGTCCACTCTGGAAACACCATATATTTT.

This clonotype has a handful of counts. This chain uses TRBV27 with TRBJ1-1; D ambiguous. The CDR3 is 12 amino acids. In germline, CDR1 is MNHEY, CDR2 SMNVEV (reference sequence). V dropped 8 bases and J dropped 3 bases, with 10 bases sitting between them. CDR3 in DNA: TGTGCCAGCGGCCCACTTGACACTGAAGCTTTCTTT. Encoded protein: CASGPLDTEAFF.

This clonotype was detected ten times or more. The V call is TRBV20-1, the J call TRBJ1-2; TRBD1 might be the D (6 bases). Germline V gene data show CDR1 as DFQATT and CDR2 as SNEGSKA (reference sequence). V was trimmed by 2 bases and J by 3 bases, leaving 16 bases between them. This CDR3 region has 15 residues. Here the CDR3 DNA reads TGCAGTGCTAGACCGGGGCTCGGGACACACTATGGCTACACCTTC. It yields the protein CSARPGLGTHYGYTF.

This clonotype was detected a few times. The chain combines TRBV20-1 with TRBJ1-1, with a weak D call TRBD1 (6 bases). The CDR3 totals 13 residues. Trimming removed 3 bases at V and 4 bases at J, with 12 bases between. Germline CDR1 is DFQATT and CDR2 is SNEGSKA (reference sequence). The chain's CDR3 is CSARSHRATEAFF. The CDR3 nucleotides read TGCAGTGCTAGGTCTCACAGGGCCACTGAAGCTTTCTTT.

The CDR3 reads CASSVGQANSPLHF. CDR3 nucleotide sequence: TGTGCCAGCAGCGTAGGGCAGGCGAATTCACCCCTCCACTTT. The rearrangement uses TRBV9 and TRBJ1-6; no definite D call. V was pared by 0 bases and J by 7 bases, with 8 bases between. The length of the CDR3 is 14 residues. The V gene's germline CDR1 is SGDLS and CDR2 YYNGEE.

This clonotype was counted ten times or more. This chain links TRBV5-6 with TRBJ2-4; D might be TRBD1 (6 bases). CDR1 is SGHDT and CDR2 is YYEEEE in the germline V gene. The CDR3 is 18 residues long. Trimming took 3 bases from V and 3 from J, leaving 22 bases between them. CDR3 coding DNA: TGTGCCAGCAGCTCCACAGGGAAAGGTGGAATAGGCAAAAACATTCAGTACTTC. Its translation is CASSSTGKGGIGKNIQYF. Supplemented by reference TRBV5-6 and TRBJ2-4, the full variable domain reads DAGVTQSPTHLIKTRGQQVTLRCSPKSGHDTVSWYQQALGQGPQFIFQYYEEEERQRGNFPDRFSGHQFPNYSSELNVNALLLGDSALYLCASSSTGKGGIGKNIQYFGAGTRLSVL.

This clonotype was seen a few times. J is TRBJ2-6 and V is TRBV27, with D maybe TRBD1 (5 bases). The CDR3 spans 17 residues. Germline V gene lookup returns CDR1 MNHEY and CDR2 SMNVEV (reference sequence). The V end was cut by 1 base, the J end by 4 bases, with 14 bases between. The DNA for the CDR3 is TGTGCCAGCAGTTTATTACCAGGGTCTGCCGGGGCCAACGTCCTGACTTTC. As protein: CASSLLPGSAGANVLTF.

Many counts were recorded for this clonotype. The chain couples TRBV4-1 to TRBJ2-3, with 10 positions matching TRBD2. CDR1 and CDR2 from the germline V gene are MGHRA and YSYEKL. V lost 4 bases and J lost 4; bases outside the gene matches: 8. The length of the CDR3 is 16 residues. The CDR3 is CASSPQSGRASDTQYF. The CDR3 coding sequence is TGCGCCAGCAGCCCCCAAAGCGGGAGGGCCTCAGATACGCAGTATTTT.

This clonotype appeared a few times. DNA of the CDR3: TGTGCCAGCAGCCAAGTGGGCGAGCAGTACTTC. Its translation is CASSQVGEQYF. This chain joins TRBV3-1 and TRBJ2-7, with unresolved D. Trimming left V 1 base short and J 6 bases short, with 4 bases between. The CDR3 sequence is 11 residues long. Germline lookup yields CDR1 LGHDT and CDR2 YNNKEL (reference sequence).

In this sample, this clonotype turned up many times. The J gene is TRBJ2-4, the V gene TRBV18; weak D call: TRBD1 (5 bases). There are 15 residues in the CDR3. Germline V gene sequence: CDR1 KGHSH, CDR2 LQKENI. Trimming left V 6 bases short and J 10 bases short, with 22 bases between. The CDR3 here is CASSDDSLRSAIQYF. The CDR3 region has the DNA TGTGCCAGCTCGGACGACAGTCTGAGGTCTGCTATTCAGTACTTC.

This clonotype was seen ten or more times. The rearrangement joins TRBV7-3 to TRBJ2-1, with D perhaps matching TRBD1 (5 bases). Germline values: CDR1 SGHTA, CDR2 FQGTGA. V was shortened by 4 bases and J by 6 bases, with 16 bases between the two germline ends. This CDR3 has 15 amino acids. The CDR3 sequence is CASSSVGAIGNEQFF. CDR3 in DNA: TGTGCCAGCAGCTCGGTAGGGGCGATCGGCAATGAGCAGTTCTTC.

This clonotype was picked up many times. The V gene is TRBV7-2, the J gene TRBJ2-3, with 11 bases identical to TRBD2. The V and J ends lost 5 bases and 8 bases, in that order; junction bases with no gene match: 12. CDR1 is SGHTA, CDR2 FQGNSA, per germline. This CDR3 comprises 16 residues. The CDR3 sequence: CASSVISGRALGTQYF. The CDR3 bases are TGTGCCAGCAGCGTAATTAGCGGGAGGGCCCTGGGTACGCAGTATTTT.

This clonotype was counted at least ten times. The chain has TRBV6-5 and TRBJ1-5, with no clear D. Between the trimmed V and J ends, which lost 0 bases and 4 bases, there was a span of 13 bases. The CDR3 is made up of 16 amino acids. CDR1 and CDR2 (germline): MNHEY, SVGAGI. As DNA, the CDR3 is TGTGCCAGCAGTTACTCGAAGCTCGCGATTAATCAGCCCCAGCATTTT. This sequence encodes CASSYSKLAINQPQHF.

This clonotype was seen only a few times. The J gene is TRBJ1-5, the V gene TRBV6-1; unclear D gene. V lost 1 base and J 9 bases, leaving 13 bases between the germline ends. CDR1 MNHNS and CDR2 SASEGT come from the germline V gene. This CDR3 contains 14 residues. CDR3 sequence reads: CASSEGRITTPQHF. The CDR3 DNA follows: TGTGCCAGCAGTGAAGGAAGAATCACCACGCCCCAGCATTTT.

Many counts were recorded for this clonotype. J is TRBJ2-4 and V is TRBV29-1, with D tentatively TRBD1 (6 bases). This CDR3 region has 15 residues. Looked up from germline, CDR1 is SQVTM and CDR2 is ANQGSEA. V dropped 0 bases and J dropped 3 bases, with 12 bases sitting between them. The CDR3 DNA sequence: TGCAGCGTTGAAGATCAAATGGACAGCAAAAACATTCAGTACTTC. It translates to CSVEDQMDSKNIQYF.

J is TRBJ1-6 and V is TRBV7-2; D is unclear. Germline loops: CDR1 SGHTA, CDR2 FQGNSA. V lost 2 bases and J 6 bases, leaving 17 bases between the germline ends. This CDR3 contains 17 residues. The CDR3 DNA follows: TGTGCCAGCAGCTTACATCCGGCCTCGTCCCTTAATTCACCCCTCCACTTT. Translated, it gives CASSLHPASSLNSPLHF. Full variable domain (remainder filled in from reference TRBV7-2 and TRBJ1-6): GAGVSQSPSNKVTEKGKDVELRCDPISGHTALYWYRQSLGQGLEFLIYFQGNSAPDKSGLPSDRFSAERTGGSVSTLTIQRTQQEDSAVYLCASSLHPASSLNSPLHFGNGTRLTVT.

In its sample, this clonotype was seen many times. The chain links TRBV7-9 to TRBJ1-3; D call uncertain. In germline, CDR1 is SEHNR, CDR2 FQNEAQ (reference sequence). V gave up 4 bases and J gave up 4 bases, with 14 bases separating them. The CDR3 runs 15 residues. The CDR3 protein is CASSSTLTKGNTIYF. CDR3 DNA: TGTGCCAGCAGCTCAACCCTAACAAAAGGAAACACCATATATTTT.

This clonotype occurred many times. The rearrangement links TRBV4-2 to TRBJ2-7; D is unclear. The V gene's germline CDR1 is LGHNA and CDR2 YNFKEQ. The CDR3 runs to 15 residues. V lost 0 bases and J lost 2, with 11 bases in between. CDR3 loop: CASSQDLTYAYEQYF. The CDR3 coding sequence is TGTGCCAGCAGCCAAGATCTGACTTATGCCTACGAGCAGTACTTC.